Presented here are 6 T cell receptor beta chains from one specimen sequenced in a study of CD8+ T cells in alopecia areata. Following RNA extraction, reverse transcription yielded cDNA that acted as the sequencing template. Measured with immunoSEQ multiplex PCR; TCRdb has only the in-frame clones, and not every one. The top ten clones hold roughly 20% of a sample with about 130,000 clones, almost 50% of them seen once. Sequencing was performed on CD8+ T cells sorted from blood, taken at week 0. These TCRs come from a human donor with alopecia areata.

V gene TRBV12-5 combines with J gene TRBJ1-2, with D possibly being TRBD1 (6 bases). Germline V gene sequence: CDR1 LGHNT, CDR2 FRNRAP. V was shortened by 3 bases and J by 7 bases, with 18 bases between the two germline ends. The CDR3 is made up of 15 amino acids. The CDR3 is CASGFAPKGEGGYTF. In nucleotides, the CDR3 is TGTGCTAGTGGTTTCGCCCCGAAGGGGGAGGGTGGCTACACCTTC.

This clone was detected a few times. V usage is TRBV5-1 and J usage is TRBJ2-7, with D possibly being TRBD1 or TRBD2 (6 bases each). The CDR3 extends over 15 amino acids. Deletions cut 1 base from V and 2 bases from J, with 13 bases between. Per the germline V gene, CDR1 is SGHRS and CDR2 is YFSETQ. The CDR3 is CASSLMGGETYEQYF. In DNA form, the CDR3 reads TGCGCCAGCAGCTTGATGGGGGGCGAAACCTACGAGCAGTACTTC.

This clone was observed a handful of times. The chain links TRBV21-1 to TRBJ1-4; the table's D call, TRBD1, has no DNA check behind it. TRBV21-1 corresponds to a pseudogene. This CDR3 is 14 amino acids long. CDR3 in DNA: TGTGCCAGCAGCACTTGGACAGTGCATGAAAAACTGTTTTTT. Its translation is CASSTWTVHEKLFF.

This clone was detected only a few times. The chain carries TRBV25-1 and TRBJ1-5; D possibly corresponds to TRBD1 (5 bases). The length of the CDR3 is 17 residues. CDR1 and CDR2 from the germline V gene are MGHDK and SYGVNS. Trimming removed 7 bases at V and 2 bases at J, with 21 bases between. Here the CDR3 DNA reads TGTGCCAGCACCCTTTCCAAAACAGGAAAAGGCAATCAGCCCCAGCATTTT. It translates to CASTLSKTGKGNQPQHF.

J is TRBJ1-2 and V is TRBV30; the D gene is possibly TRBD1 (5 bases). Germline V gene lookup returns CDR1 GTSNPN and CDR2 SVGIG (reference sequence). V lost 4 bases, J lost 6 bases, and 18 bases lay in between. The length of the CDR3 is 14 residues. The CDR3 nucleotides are TGTGCCTGGATTGGGGCCGCACGGAGCAATGGCTACACCTTC. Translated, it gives CAWIGAARSNGYTF.

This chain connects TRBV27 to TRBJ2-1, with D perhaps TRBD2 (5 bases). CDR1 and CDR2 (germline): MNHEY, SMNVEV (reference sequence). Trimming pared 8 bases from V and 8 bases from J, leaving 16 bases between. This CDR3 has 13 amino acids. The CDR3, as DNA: TGTGCCAGCCGGGATACTTCATGGGATGAGCAGTTCTTC. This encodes CASRDTSWDEQFF.